The entry below gives a single T cell receptor beta chain sequence along with its context. Its antigen is currently unknown. This entry is derived from a study of PD-1 blockade in classical Hodgkin lymphoma. Turning to the study itself: Patients had nivolumab dosed at 3 mg/kg, delivered intravenously every 2 weeks. Study results and caveats: Whoever responded completely had baseline diversity much like that seen in newly diagnosed patients.

The protocol was immunoSEQ multiplex PCR, while the TCRdb copy is restricted to in-frame clones and leaves out a portion. This sample has almost 30,000 clones, with approximately 78% found just once. The CDR3 is 15 residues long. The V end was cut by 4 bases, the J end by 5 bases, with 20 bases between. Germline values: CDR1 GTSNPN, CDR2 SVGIG (reference sequence). Sample time point: cycle 4 day 1 (C4D1), after 6 weeks of nivolumab. Brentuximab vedotin exposure varied among the patients, all of whom had relapsed after autologous stem cell transplantation. Researchers report purifying CD4+ T cells from thawed PBMCs by magnetic negative selection.

The material was CD4+ T cells from blood, obtained before the fourth cycle of nivolumab. The TCR originated in a human donor with classical Hodgkin lymphoma. This sequence joins TRBV30 and TRBJ1-2, with D perhaps matching TRBD1 (5 bases). Here the CDR3 reads CAWKRGEPIRYGYTF. As DNA, the CDR3 is TGTGCCTGGAAGCGAGGGGAGCCCATACGATATGGCTACACCTTC. Complete variable domain (other parts from reference TRBV30 and TRBJ1-2): SQTIHQWPATLVQPVGSPLSLECTVEGTSNPNLYWYRQAAGRGLQLLFYSVGIGQISSEVPQNLSASRPQDRQFILSSKKLLLSDSGFYLCAWKRGEPIRYGYTFGSGTRLTVV.